This T cell receptor beta chain was retrieved from a study of T-cell memory formation after mild COVID-19 (dated by TCRdb to about 2021). Looking at the study overall: Most TCR sequence clusters were specific to one of the two donors. Two young, previously healthy adult volunteers made up the cohort, one male and one female. In a couple of donors, T-cell clones that expanded and contracted after mild COVID-19 were tracked by sequencing TCRalpha and TCRbeta repertoires over time.

In the germline V gene, CDR1 corresponds to SGHRS and CDR2 to YFSETQ. V sheds 3 bases and J sheds 4 bases, leaving 10 bases between their ends. Including cysteine and phenylalanine, the CDR3 has 13 amino acids. Just the 39-base CDR3 DNA is kept, in frame starting at base 1. PBMCs were isolated by Ficoll-Paque density gradient centrifugation. Points the paper makes about the study in general: SARS-CoV-2 specificity was not confirmed for the second-wave clones peaking on day 37. Some responding clones were detected in pre-infection memory, suggesting pre-existing cross-reactive memory T cells joined the SARS-CoV-2 response. The study covered only a couple of mild cases, and larger cohorts including severe cases with pre-infection samples were considered necessary. Contracting CD4+ clones were found mainly in CM and EM memory subsets, while CD8+ clones were enriched in EMRA. Balanced CD4/CD8 phenotypes were observed for clones contracting from day 15 to 85, whereas a bias towards CD4+ was observed for a second wave of clones expanding from day 15 to 37.

This clonotype was detected a few times. It has no known antigen specificity. One base away there is no much larger clone; base qualities are not given. TCRdb names Illumina NovaSeq 6000 as the instrument used. TCRalpha and TCRbeta cDNA libraries were constructed by 5'RACE with constant-segment primers, with sample barcodes and unique molecular identifiers being introduced. RNA was extracted from every sample with Trizol reagent. Library amplification was performed in two PCR steps, and a second sample barcode and Illumina TruSeq adapters were introduced in the second step. The libraries were sequenced on an Illumina NovaSeq using 2 x 150 bp paired-end reads. The source study handled its data this way. Demultiplexing of reads and collapsing into UMI-guided consensus sequences were performed with migec v1.2.7. Using mixcr v2.1.11, UMI consensuses were aligned to TRA and TRB V and J templates and then assembled into clonotypes. Expanded or contracted clonotypes were those called significant by both edgeR and NoisET, with noise models trained on biological replicates. For edgeR calls, the cutoffs were a false discovery rate-adjusted p below 0.01 and a log2 fold-change threshold of 1. PCA with hierarchical clustering of max-normalized trajectories of the 1000 most abundant clonotypes was used as exploratory dynamics analysis. Each responding clone was given a CD4 or CD8 phenotype based on the CD4+ and CD8+ repertoires, which had been sequenced separately. TCRdb handled the public reads itself, with Q25 trimming in fastp and clone calling in MiXCR, and kept productive beta chains. Merged by CDR3 protein, the rows form single entries marked with the most common genes and DNA. None of the V and J calls come from the authors' own analysis; TCRdb made them. The sample data list 350,000 to 450,000 distinct CDR3 sequences, and approximately 14% of these were observed just once. The ten most abundant clones make up around a fifth of the sample.

This clonotype originated in a man aged 18 to 30 who had mild COVID-19 (a few samples of this study predate the infection). The sample titles of this study are shuffled in the database, so cell type and time point are left out; the donor was told from shared clones. The sequenced material came from PBMCs or a T cell subset sorted from them (not recorded which). The receptor chain draws on TRBV5-1 and TRBJ1-1; a tentative D call is TRBD1 (6 bases match). For the CDR3, the sequence is CASSYDRPTEAFF. The DNA sequence is TGCGCCAGCAGCTACGACAGGCCCACTGAAGCTTTCTTT.